The T cell receptor beta chain described here comes from a study of cytomegalovirus exposure and HLA in healthy donors. Study summary: Earlier, 150 million to 200 million T cells were analyzed, and fewer than 120 million unique TCR beta sequences were found among them. Early release data held about 92 million unique TCRs from HLA-typed donors.

Overall study results and limits: Later analysis placed DRB1 highest and HLA-C lowest in TCR association rates, which differed by HLA locus.

The PCR employed 60 Vbeta primers together with 13 Jbeta primers. Profiling relied on immunoSEQ multiplex PCR, and the TCRdb table lists in-frame clones only, not all of them. The repertoire consists of about 190,000 clones, with approximately 78% occurring once and the leading ten covering roughly 0.8%. Comment on this clone: No antigen is known for it.

The CDR3 has 14 amino acids. V gave up 6 bases and J gave up 1 base; unmatched junction bases: 5. Germline assignment: CDR1 MDHEN and CDR2 SYDVKM. The material sequenced was PBMCs. This clonotype was obtained from a young woman in good health and CMV-seronegative. This chain connects TRBV28 to TRBJ2-5; 7 bases are shared with TRBD2. The CDR3 protein is CASRPTGGQETQYF. The CDR3 nucleotides read TGTGCCAGCAGACCCACGGGGGGCCAAGAGACCCAGTACTTC.